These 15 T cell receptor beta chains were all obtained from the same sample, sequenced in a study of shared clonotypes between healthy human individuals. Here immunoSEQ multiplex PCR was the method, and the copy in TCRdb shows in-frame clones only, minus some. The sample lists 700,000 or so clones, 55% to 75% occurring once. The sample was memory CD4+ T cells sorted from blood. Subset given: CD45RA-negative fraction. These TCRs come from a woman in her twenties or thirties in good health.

This CDR3 reads CATKPTSYDEQFF. CDR3 nucleotide sequence: TGTGCCACCAAACCAACTAGTTACGATGAGCAGTTCTTC. This chain uses TRBV28 with TRBJ2-1; D is possibly TRBD2 (5 bases). This CDR3 comprises 13 residues. V was trimmed by 10 bases and J by 8 bases, leaving 18 bases between them. In germline, CDR1 is MDHEN, CDR2 SYDVKM.

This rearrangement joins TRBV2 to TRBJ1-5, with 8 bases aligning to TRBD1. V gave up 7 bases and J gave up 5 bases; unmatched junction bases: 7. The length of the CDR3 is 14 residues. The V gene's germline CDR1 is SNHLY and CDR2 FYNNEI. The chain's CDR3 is CASTDTGGHQPQHF. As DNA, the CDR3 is TGTGCCAGCACCGATACAGGGGGTCATCAGCCCCAGCATTTT. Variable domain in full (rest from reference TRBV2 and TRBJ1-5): EPEVTQTPSHQVTQMGQEVILRCVPISNHLYFYWYRQILGQKVEFLVSFYNNEISEKSEIFDDQFSVERPDGSNFTLKIRSTKLEDSAMYFCASTDTGGHQPQHFGDGTRLSIL.

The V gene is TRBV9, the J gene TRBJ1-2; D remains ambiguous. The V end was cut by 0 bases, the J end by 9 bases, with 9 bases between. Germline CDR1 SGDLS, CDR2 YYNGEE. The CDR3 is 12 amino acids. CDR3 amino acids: CASSVVPNSYTF. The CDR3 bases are TGTGCCAGCAGCGTAGTACCCAATAGCTACACCTTC.

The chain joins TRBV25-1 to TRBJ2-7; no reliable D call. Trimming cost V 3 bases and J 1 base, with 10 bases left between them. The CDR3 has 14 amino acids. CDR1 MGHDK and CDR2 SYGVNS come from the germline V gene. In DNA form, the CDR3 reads TGTGCCAGCAGTGACCGGGTGCAATCCTACGAGCAGTACTTC. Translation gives CASSDRVQSYEQYF.

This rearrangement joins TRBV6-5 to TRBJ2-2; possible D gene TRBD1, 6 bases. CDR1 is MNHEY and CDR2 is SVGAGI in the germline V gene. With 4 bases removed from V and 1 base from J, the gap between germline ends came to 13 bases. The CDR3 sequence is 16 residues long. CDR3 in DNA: TGTGCCAGCAGTTCGCGGCTACAGGGGAACACCGGGGAGCTGTTTTTT. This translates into CASSSRLQGNTGELFF.

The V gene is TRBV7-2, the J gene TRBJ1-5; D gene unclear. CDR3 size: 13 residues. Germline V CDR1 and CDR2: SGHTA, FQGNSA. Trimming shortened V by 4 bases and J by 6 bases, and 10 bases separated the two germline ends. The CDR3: CASSSDKFQPQHF. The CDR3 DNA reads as TGTGCCAGCAGCTCAGACAAGTTTCAGCCCCAGCATTTT.

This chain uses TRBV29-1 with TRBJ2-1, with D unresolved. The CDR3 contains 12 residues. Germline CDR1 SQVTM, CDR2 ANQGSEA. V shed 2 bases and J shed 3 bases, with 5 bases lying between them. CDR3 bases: TGCAGCGTTGAATGGAGCTACAATGAGCAGTTCTTC. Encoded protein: CSVEWSYNEQFF.

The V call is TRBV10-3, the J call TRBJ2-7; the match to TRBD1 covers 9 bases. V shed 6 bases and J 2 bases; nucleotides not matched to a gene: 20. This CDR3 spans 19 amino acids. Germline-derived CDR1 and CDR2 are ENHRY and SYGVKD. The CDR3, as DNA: TGTGCCATCAGCACGTCGTTTGGACAGGGGTTAAGGACGCCCTACGAGCAGTACTTC. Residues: CAISTSFGQGLRTPYEQYF.

The CDR3 here is CASSFASESYEQYF. The CDR3 DNA reads as TGTGCCAGCAGCTTCGCGAGCGAGTCCTACGAGCAGTACTTC. This chain connects TRBV7-9 to TRBJ2-7; D is unclear. The CDR3 runs to 14 residues. CDR1 SEHNR and CDR2 FQNEAQ come from the germline V gene (reference sequence). The ends were cut back, 3 bases at V and 1 base at J, with 10 bases in the middle.

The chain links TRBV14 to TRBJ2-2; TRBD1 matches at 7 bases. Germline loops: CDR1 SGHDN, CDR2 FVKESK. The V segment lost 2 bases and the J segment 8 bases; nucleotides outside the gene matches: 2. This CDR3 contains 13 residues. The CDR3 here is CASSQQGVGELFF. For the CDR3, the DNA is TGTGCCAGCAGCCAACAGGGGGTAGGGGAGCTGTTTTTT.

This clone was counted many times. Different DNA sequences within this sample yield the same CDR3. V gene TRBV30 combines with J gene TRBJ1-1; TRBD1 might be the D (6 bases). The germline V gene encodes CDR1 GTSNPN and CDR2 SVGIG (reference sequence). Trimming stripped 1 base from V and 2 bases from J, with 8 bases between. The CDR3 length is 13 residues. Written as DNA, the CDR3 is TGTGCCTGGAGTGGGACAGCTAACACTGAAGCTTTCTTT. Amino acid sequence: CAWSGTANTEAFF. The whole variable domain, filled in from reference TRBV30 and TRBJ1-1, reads SQTIHQWPATLVQPVGSPLSLECTVEGTSNPNLYWYRQAAGRGLQLLFYSVGIGQISSEVPQNLSASRPQDRQFILSSKKLLLSDSGFYLCAWSGTANTEAFFGQGTRLTVV.

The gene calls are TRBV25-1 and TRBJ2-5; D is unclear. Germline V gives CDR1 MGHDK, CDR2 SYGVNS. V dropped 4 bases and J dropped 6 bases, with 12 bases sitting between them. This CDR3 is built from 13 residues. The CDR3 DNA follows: TGTGCCAGCAGTGGGCCGGTATGGAAGACCCAGTACTTC. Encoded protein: CASSGPVWKTQYF.

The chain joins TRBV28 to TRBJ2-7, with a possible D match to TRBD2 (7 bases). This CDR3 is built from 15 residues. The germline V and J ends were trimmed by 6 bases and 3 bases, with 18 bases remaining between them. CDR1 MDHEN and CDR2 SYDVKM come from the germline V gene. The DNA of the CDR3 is TGTGCCAGCAGCCCTCGCGGGGGCTCCCGCTACGAGCAGTACTTC. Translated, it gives CASSPRGGSRYEQYF.

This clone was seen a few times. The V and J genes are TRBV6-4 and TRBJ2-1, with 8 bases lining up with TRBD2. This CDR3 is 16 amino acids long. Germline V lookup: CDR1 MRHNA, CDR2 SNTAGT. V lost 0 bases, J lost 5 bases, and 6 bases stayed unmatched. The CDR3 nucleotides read TGTGCCAGCAGTGACTCGAGCGGGAGTGGGCACAATGAGCAGTTCTTC. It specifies CASSDSSGSGHNEQFF.

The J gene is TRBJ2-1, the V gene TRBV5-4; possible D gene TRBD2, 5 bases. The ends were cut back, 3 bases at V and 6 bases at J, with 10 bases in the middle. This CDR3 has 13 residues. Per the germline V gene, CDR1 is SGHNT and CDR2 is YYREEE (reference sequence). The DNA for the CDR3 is TGTGCCAGCAGCTGGGTACGGGGCAATGAGCAGTTCTTC. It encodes CASSWVRGNEQFF.